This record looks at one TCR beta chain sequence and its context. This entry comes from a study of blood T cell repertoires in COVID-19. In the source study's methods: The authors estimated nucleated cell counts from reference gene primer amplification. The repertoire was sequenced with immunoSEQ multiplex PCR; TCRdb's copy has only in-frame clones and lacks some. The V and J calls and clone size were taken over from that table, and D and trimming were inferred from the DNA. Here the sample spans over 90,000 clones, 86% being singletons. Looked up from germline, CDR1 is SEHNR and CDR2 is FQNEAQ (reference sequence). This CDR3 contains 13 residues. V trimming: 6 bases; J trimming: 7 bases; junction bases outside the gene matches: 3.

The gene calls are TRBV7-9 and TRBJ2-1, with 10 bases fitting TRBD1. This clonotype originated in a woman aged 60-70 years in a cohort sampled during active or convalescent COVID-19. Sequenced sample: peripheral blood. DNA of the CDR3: TGTGCCAGCAGTCTGGACAGGGGGAATGAGCAGTTCTTC. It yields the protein CASSLDRGNEQFF.